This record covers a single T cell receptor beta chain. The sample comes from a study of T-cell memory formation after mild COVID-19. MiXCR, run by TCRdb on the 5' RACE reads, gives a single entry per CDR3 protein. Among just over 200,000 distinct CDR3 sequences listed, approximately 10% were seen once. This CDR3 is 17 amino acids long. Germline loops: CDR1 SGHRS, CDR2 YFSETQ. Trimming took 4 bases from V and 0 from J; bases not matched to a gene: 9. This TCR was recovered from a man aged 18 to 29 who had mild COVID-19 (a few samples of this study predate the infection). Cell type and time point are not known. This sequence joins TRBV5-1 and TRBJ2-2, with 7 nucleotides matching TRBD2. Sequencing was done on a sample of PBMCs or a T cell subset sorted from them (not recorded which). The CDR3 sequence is CASSVLPGGPNTGELFF. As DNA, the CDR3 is TGCGCCAGCAGCGTACTGCCGGGGGGACCGAACACCGGGGAGCTGTTTTTT. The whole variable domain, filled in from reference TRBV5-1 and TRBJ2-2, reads KAGVTQTPRYLIKTRGQQVTLSCSPISGHRSVSWYQQTPGQGLQFLFEYFSETQRNKGNFPGRFSGRQFSNSRSEMNVSTLELGDSALYLCASSVLPGGPNTGELFFGEGSRLTVL.